This T cell receptor beta chain is from a study of long-term antiretroviral therapy in people with HIV. Study conclusions and caveats: Against controls, HIV repertoires showed narrower ranges of CDR3 length.

Looked up from germline, CDR1 is SEHNR and CDR2 is FQNEAQ (reference sequence). This CDR3 has 14 amino acids. V was pared by 3 bases and J by 6 bases, with 6 bases of the junction left unmatched. The study used samples holding about 0.85-10 million cryopreserved PBMC before DNA extraction. On this clone itself: What it binds is not known.

The assay used was immunoSEQ (version v3.0), run at survey level. Per sample, sequencing targeted roughly 40,000-55,000 T-cell genomes. Using immunoSEQ multiplex PCR, the repertoire was profiled, and TCRdb retains in-frame clones only, with some absent. The table has roughly 44,000 clones, 90% to 95% seen once. This sequence was found in a woman aged 50 to 60 with HIV. This rearrangement joins TRBV7-9 to TRBJ2-7; 9 bases are shared with TRBD2. The starting material was unsorted PBMCs, obtained 3.7 years after starting antiretroviral therapy. The CDR3 protein is CASSFEGLALEQYF. CDR3 sequence (DNA): TGTGCCAGCAGCTTCGAGGGACTAGCACTCGAGCAGTACTTC. Complete variable domain (other parts from reference TRBV7-9 and TRBJ2-7): DTGVSQNPRHKITKRGQNVTFRCDPISEHNRLYWYRQTLGQGPEFLTYFQNEAQLEKSRLLSDRFSAERPKGSFSTLEIQRTEQGDSAMYLCASSFEGLALEQYFGPGTRLTVT.